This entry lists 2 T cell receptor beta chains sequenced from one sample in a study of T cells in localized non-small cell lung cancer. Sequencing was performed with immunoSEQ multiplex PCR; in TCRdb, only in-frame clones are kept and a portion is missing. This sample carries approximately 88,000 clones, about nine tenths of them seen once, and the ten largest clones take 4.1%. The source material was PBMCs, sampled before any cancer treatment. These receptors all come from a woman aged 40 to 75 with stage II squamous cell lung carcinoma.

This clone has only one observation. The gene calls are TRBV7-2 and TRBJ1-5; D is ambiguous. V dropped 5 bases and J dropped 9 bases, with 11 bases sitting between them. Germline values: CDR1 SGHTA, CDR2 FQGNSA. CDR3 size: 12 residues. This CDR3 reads CASSADLGPQHF. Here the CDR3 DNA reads TGTGCCAGCAGCGCAGATCTGGGGCCCCAGCATTTT.

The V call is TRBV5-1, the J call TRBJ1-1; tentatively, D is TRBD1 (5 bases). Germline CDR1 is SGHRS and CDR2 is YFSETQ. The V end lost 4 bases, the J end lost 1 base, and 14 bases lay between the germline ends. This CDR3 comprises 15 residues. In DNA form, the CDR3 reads TGCGCCAGCAGCCTTTCCGGGACGGGGAACACTGAAGCTTTCTTT. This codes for CASSLSGTGNTEAFF.